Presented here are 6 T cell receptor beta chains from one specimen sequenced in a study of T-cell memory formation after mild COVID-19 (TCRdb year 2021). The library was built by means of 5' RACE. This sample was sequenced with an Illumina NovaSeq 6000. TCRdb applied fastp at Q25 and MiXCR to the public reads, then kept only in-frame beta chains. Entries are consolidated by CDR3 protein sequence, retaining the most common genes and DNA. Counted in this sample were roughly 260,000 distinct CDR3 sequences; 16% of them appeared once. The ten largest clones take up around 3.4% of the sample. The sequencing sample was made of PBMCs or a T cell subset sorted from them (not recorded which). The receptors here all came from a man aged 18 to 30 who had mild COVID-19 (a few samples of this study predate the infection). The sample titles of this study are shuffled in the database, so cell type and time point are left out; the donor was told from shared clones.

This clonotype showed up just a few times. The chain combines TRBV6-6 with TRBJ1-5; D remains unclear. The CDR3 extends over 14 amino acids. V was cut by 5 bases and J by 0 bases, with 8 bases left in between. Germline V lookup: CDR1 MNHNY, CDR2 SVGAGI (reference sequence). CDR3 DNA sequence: TGTGCCAGCAGTCAAGATTATAGCAATCAGCCCCAGCATTTT. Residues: CASSQDYSNQPQHF.

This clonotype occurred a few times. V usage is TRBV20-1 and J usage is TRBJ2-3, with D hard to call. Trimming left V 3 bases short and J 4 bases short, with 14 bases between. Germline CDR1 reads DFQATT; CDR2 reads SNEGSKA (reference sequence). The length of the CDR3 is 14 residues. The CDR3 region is CSASDSLDSDTQYF. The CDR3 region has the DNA TGCAGTGCTAGTGATTCGTTGGATTCAGATACGCAGTATTTT.

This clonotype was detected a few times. The CDR3 sequence: CASSSLHRGHGYTF. The CDR3 DNA reads TGTGCCAGCAGCTCCCTCCACAGGGGGCATGGCTACACCTTC. The V call is TRBV11-2, the J call TRBJ1-2; 9 positions agree with TRBD1. This CDR3 is built from 14 residues. Germline assignment: CDR1 SGHAT and CDR2 FQNNGV. Trimming removed 4 bases from V and 6 bases from J; junction bases left unmatched: 6.

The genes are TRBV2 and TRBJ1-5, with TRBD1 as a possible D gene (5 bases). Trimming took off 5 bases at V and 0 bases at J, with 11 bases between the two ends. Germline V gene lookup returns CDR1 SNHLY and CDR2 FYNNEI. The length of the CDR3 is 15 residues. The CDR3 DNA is TGTGCCAGCAGTTTATACGGACATAGCAATCAGCCCCAGCATTTT. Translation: CASSLYGHSNQPQHF.

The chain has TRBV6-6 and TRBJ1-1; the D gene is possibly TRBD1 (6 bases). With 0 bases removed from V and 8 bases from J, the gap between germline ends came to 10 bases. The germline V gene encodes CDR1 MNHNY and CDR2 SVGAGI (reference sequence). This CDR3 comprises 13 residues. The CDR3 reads CASSYSGDKEAFF. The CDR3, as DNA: TGTGCCAGCAGTTACTCTGGGGACAAGGAAGCTTTCTTT.

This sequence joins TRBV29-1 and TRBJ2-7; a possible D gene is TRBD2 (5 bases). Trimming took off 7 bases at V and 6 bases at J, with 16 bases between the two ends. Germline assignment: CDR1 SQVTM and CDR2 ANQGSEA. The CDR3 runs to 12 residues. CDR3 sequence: CSARGHYGEQYF. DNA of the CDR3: TGCAGCGCCCGCGGGCATTACGGCGAGCAGTACTTC.